A selection of T cell receptor beta chains follows, all from one sample in a study of T-cell reconstitution after alpha-beta-depleted transplantation in children. TCRdb re-called the PCR reads through MiXCR, storing one row per CDR3 protein. The data show 350,000 to 450,000 distinct CDR3 sequences, with 10% to 15% seen just once and 3.5% to 4.5% held by the top ten. Sequencing was performed on PBMCs, taken from the stem cell graft. Source of these receptors: a human donor who donated a stem cell graft to a child with Fanconi anemia. CDR3s include the opening cysteine and the closing phenylalanine or tryptophan. D genes are given only for firm matches. Clone size is shown for a subset of rows, as once, few, many or a class of expanded clone.

>TRBD1|TRBV7-2|NA|TRBJ2-7
TGTGCCAGCAGCCCCGACAGGGGGAGATACGAGCAGTACTTC
CASSPDRGRYEQYF
>NA|TRBV6-5|many|TRBJ2-2
TGTGCCAGTGGTCAGGGTCGGACCGGGGAGCTGTTTTTT
CASGQGRTGELFF
>NA|TRBV7-9|NA|TRBJ1-5
TGTGCCAGCAGCTTAGAAGGATCTACCCAGCCCCAGCATTTT
CASSLEGSTQPQHF
>TRBD1|TRBV6-2/TRBV6-3|few|TRBJ2-7
TGTGCCATGGGACAGGGTAACGAGCAGTACTTC
CAMGQGNEQYF
>NA|TRBV27|many|TRBJ2-5
TGTGCCAGCGATGACGGAGAAGAAGAAGAGACCCAGTACTTC
CASDDGEEEETQYF
>TRBD1|TRBV7-9|many|TRBJ1-6
TGTGCCTCCCGGACAGGGGAATCACCCCTCCACTTT
CASRTGESPLHF
>TRBD1|TRBV6-5|many|TRBJ1-5
TGTGCCAGCAGTTACTTCACAGGGGGAGTTGATCAGCCCCAGCATTTT
CASSYFTGGVDQPQHF
>NA|TRBV20-1|NA|TRBJ2-3
TGCAGTGCTAGAGATAATAGAGTCGGGGATACGCAGTATTTT
CSARDNRVGDTQYF
>TRBD2|TRBV20-1|few|TRBJ2-2
TGCAGTGCTAGAGATTGGGCTAGCGGGGAAACCGGGGAGCTGTTTTTT
CSARDWASGETGELFF
>NA|TRBV5-1|few|TRBJ1-3
TGCGCCAGCAGGGAGGGACTGAACTCTGGAAACACCATATATTTT
CASREGLNSGNTIYF
>NA|TRBV24-1|many|TRBJ2-5
TGTGCCACCAGTGATGGGGTGGGAGAGACCCAGTACTTC
CATSDGVGETQYF
>TRBD1|TRBV5-1|many|TRBJ2-1
TGCGCCAGCAGCTTGGGGTGGGACAGTGAGCAGTTCTTC
CASSLGWDSEQFF
>TRBD1|TRBV5-1|few|TRBJ1-1
TGCGCCAGCAGCCTAGGACAGGGGCAACTTGAAGCTTTCTTT
CASSLGQGQLEAFF
>TRBD1|TRBV6-1|many|TRBJ2-3
TGTGCCAGCACCCCTGGGACAGGGTTGGATACGCAGTATTTT
CASTPGTGLDTQYF
>NA|TRBV29-1|many|TRBJ2-5
TGCAGCGTTAATAGCGGAGGATCCTTTCAAGAGACCCAGTACTTC
CSVNSGGSFQETQYF
>TRBD1|TRBV29-1|NA|TRBJ1-1
TGCAGCGGCCTACAGGGGGTTACTGAAGCTTTCTTT
CSGLQGVTEAFF
>NA|TRBV5-1|many|TRBJ1-1
TGCGCCAGCAGCTTGGACAGGGCGAGCACTGAAGCTTTCTTT
CASSLDRASTEAFF
>NA|TRBV18|NA|TRBJ1-4
TGTGCCAGCTCACCGGCGGGAACGGCCCTCAATGAAAAACTGTTTTTT
CASSPAGTALNEKLFF
>TRBD1|TRBV5-1|NA|TRBJ1-2
TGCGCCAGCAGCTTCGGGACAGGGACAACCTATGGCTACACCTTC
CASSFGTGTTYGYTF
>TRBD1|TRBV5-8|NA|TRBJ1-5
TGTGCCAGCAGCTTGGGACAGGGGAACGGTTACAATCAGCCCCAGCATTTT
CASSLGQGNGYNQPQHF
>TRBD1|TRBV2|few|TRBJ2-7
TGTGCCAGCAGTGACCAGGGGGTTACCTACGAGCAGTACTTC
CASSDQGVTYEQYF
>NA|TRBV28|NA|TRBJ1-5
TGTGCCAGCGGACAGATCTCTAAGCAGCCCCAGCATTTT
CASGQISKQPQHF
>NA|TRBV5-1|few|TRBJ2-1
TGCGCCAGCAGCACCCGACTTACAGCGGAGCAGTTCTTC
CASSTRLTAEQFF
>TRBD2|TRBV5-5|few|TRBJ2-1
TGTGCCAGCAGCTTCGTGGCCCAGCGGGGGCTTATTGAGCAGTTCTTC
CASSFVAQRGLIEQFF
>NA|TRBV14|NA|TRBJ2-5
TGTGCCAGCAGCGCCGGGCCCACGGGGACCCAGTACTTC
CASSAGPTGTQYF
>TRBD1|TRBV6-5|many|TRBJ1-2
TGTGCCAGCAGTTACGCGGACAGGGCAGGTGGCTACACCTTC
CASSYADRAGGYTF
>TRBD1|TRBV6-5|few|TRBJ2-7
TGTGCCAGCAGCCACTCCGGGACAGGGGTCTACGAGCAGTACTTC
CASSHSGTGVYEQYF
>NA|TRBV20-1|few|TRBJ2-5
TGCAGTGCTAGGGTGGGGGATACTCTGGAGACCCAGTACTTC
CSARVGDTLETQYF
>NA|TRBV6-1|few|TRBJ1-1
TGTGCCAGCACTCCCAGGGGTGGCAGCCCGAGGGTCACTGAAGCTTTCTTT
CASTPRGGSPRVTEAFF
>TRBD1|TRBV6-2/TRBV6-3|once|TRBJ1-6
TGTGCCAGCAGACAAACAGGGGGCGCGTATAATTCACCCCTCCACTTT
CASRQTGGAYNSPLHF
>NA|TRBV6-1|NA|TRBJ2-3
TGTGCCAGCAGCGAGGGGGGTAACTCAGATACGCAGTATTTT
CASSEGGNSDTQYF
>NA|TRBV20-1|NA|TRBJ2-7
TGCAGTGCTAGATCCCGGACGGGGAACTACGAGCAGTACTTC
CSARSRTGNYEQYF
>NA|TRBV18|few|TRBJ2-2
TGTGCCAGCTCACCTCCGGACAGAAGGACCGGGGAGCTGTTTTTT
CASSPPDRRTGELFF
>TRBD1|TRBV9|many|TRBJ2-5
TGTGCCAGCAGCAGCGACAGGGAAGAGACCCAGTACTTC
CASSSDREETQYF
>NA|TRBV6-5|few|TRBJ2-6
TGTGCCAGCAGTTCTGTTGGGGCCAACGTCCTGACTTTC
CASSSVGANVLTF
>NA|TRBV12-3/TRBV12-4|NA|TRBJ2-1
TGTGCCAGCAGTTTAGTATTTAGAAGGCTTCCTAAACTCAATGAGCAGTTCTTC
CASSLVFRRLPKLNEQFF
>NA|TRBV5-1|NA|TRBJ2-3
TGCGCCAGCAGCTTGGCCGGTGCGGGGCTCAGCACAGATACGCAGTATTTT
CASSLAGAGLSTDTQYF
>TRBD1|TRBV20-1|few|TRBJ2-5
TGCAGTGCTTTGGACAGGGGTGAGACCCAGTACTTC
CSALDRGETQYF
>NA|TRBV27|many|TRBJ2-3
TGTGCCAGCAGTTCCGAGTCAGGGGATACGCAGTATTTT
CASSSESGDTQYF
>TRBD1|TRBV7-9|few|TRBJ2-3
TGTGCCAGCAGCTCCCACAAGGGGGCCGGCACAGATACGCAGTATTTT
CASSSHKGAGTDTQYF
>TRBD2|TRBV12-3/TRBV12-4|NA|TRBJ2-7
TGTGCCAGCAGTTTGGGGGGGGAAACGGGGGAGCAGTACTTC
CASSLGGETGEQYF
>TRBD2|TRBV5-4|NA|TRBJ2-3
TGTGCCAGCAGCCTCGCGGGGGGTCCGGGAGATACGCAGTATTTT
CASSLAGGPGDTQYF
>NA|TRBV28|NA|TRBJ2-3
TGTGCCAGCAGACTCCCTCCCACAGATACGCAGTATTTT
CASRLPPTDTQYF
>NA|TRBV12-3/TRBV12-4|many|TRBJ1-6
TGTGCCAGCAGACGGGCCTTGGGTTCACCCCTCCACTTT
CASRRALGSPLHF
>TRBD1|TRBV12-3/TRBV12-4|many|TRBJ2-2
TGTGCCAGCAGGGGACAGGGGAACACCGGGGAGCTGTTTTTT
CASRGQGNTGELFF
>NA|TRBV6-5|NA|TRBJ2-2
TGTGCCAGCAGTTACTACGCGGACAGAAGGGAATCCGGGGAGCTGTTTTTT
CASSYYADRRESGELFF
>NA|TRBV4-3|many|TRBJ1-2
TGCGCCAGCAGCCAGGGGACGGCCTATGGCTACACCTTC
CASSQGTAYGYTF
>NA|TRBV30|NA|TRBJ2-3
TGTGCCTGGAGGAGGGACTTAGATACGCAGTATTTT
CAWRRDLDTQYF
>TRBD2|TRBV18|NA|TRBJ2-1
TGTGCCAGCTCACGAACTAGCGGGGGGGCCTATGAGCAGTTCTTC
CASSRTSGGAYEQFF
>TRBD1|TRBV29-1|NA|TRBJ2-1
TGCAGCGTTGCACCGGGACAGGACCATACAGAGCAGTTCTTC
CSVAPGQDHTEQFF
>TRBD2|TRBV10-3|NA|TRBJ2-1
TGTGCCCTCAGTCCCAGCGGGGGAATGCGGTTGGAACAGTTCTTC
CALSPSGGMRLEQFF